The 23 T cell receptor beta chains below were found in one sample sequenced in a study of shared clonotypes between healthy human individuals. Measured with immunoSEQ multiplex PCR; TCRdb has only the in-frame clones, and not every one. Seen here are 1.4 million to 1.5 million clones, 95% to 97% observed once, and the top ten hold roughly 1.2%. Sequenced input: naive CD4+ T cells sorted from blood. Subset denoted: CD45RA+ positively selected. These receptors all stem from a man under 40 in good health.

V is TRBV5-6 and J is TRBJ2-1; weak D call: TRBD2 (8 bases). The germline CDR1 and CDR2 sequences are SGHDT and YYEEEE. CDR3 length: 15 amino acids. The V and J ends lost 2 bases and 4 bases respectively, with 13 bases between them. CDR3 nucleotide sequence: TGTGCCAGCAGCTTCGGGAGGGACAGATACAATGAGCAGTTCTTC. Its translation: CASSFGRDRYNEQFF. The variable domain in full, with the rest retrieved from reference TRBV5-6 and TRBJ2-1, is DAGVTQSPTHLIKTRGQQVTLRCSPKSGHDTVSWYQQALGQGPQFIFQYYEEEERQRGNFPDRFSGHQFPNYSSELNVNALLLGDSALYLCASSFGRDRYNEQFFGPGTRLTVL.

With regard to this clone: One end of the junction is discordant with germline, which a read error may explain. J is TRBJ2-3 and V is TRBV7-2, with 9 bases matching TRBD2. Looked up from germline, CDR1 is SGHTA and CDR2 is FQGNSA. There are 18 residues in the CDR3. The CDR3 loop reads CASSLASGSGGRTDTQYF. The CDR3 coding sequence is TGTGCCAGCAGCTTAGCTAGCGGGAGTGGGGGGCGCACTGATACGCAGTATTTT. Drawing the rest from reference TRBV7-2 and TRBJ2-3, the complete variable domain is GAGVSQSPSNKVTEKGKDVELRCDPISGHTALYWYRQSLGQGLEFLIYFQGNSAPDKSGLPSDRFSAERTGGSVSTLTIQRTQQEDSAVYLCASSLASGSGGRTDTQYFGPGTRLTVL.

This clone was observed once. This chain connects TRBV6-9 to TRBJ2-1; 13 bases map to TRBD2. V shed 11 bases, J shed 4 bases, and the junction held 14 bases outside the gene matches. Germline V gene lookup returns CDR1 MNHGY and CDR2 SVAAGI. CDR3 length: 17 amino acids. The CDR3 nucleotides are TGTGCCGCGGATGGGACTAGCGGGAAATCTTATTACAATGAGCAGTTCTTC. Translated, it gives CAADGTSGKSYYNEQFF.

This sequence joins TRBV2 and TRBJ1-1; D is undetermined. Trimming took 5 bases from V and 4 from J, leaving 11 bases between them. Germline CDR1 SNHLY, CDR2 FYNNEI. The CDR3 extends over 13 amino acids. CDR3: CASSNDMSTEAFF. DNA of the CDR3: TGTGCCAGCAGTAACGACATGTCCACTGAAGCTTTCTTT.

The chain uses TRBV18 and TRBJ2-1, with 11 positions matching TRBD2. The CDR3 is 24 amino acids. The trim removed 5 bases at V and 0 bases at J, leaving 27 bases unmatched. Germline V gene lookup returns CDR1 KGHSH and CDR2 LQKENI. The CDR3 DNA sequence: TGTGCCAGCTCATTCGGCGGGACCGCAAACCTAGCGGGAGGTTTTTTCAACTCCTACAATGAGCAGTTCTTC. Its translation: CASSFGGTANLAGGFFNSYNEQFF.

This chain connects TRBV28 to TRBJ2-7, with 8 bases that match TRBD2. The junction had 8 bases not matched to a gene; V was cut back by 7 bases and J by 6 bases. The length of the CDR3 is 13 residues. The germline V gene has CDR1 MDHEN and CDR2 SYDVKM. The CDR3 sequence: CASTGLAGIEQYF. The CDR3 coding sequence is TGTGCCAGCACCGGGCTAGCGGGTATCGAGCAGTACTTC. Full variable domain (outside the CDR3, taken from reference TRBV28 and TRBJ2-7): DVKVTQSSRYLVKRTGEKVFLECVQDMDHENMFWYRQDPGLGLRLIYFSYDVKMKEKGDIPEGYSVSREKKERFSLILESASTNQTSMYLCASTGLAGIEQYFGPGTRLTVT.

J is TRBJ1-2 and V is TRBV6-5; TRBD1 aligns across 7 bases. V was clipped by 7 bases and J by 3 bases; unmatched bases: 8. There are 14 residues in the CDR3. Germline CDR1 reads MNHEY; CDR2 reads SVGAGI. CDR3 DNA: TGTGCCAGCAACCAGGGGGGACCGTACTATGGCTACACCTTC. Its translation is CASNQGGPYYGYTF.

The chain has TRBV5-4 and TRBJ2-7; 10 bases match TRBD2. This CDR3 comprises 16 residues. Trimming removed 4 bases from V and 0 bases from J; junction bases left unmatched: 7. CDR1 and CDR2 from the germline V gene are SGHNT and YYREEE (reference sequence). The CDR3: CASSVPGLANSYEQYF. The CDR3 nucleotides read TGTGCCAGCAGCGTTCCGGGACTAGCGAACTCCTACGAGCAGTACTTC.

The gene calls are TRBV4-1 and TRBJ1-5, with 10 nucleotides matching TRBD1. The CDR3 runs to 20 residues. The J segment lost 0 bases and the V segment lost 4 bases, leaving 15 bases of the junction unmatched. Per the germline V gene, CDR1 is MGHRA and CDR2 is YSYEKL. The CDR3 DNA sequence: TGCGCCAGCAGCCCCCGCTCGGGACAGGGGTCGTATTATAGCAATCAGCCCCAGCATTTT. Its protein is CASSPRSGQGSYYSNQPQHF.

The J gene is TRBJ2-2, the V gene TRBV2; 7 positions agree with TRBD1. The CDR3 spans 14 residues. Losses at the gene ends were 4 bases for V and 6 bases for J; bases not matched to a gene: 5. From germline, CDR1 is SNHLY and CDR2 FYNNEI. The CDR3 loop reads CASSANRGAGELFF. The CDR3 DNA reads TGTGCCAGCAGTGCTAACAGGGGAGCCGGGGAGCTGTTTTTT.

The chain is built from TRBV28 and TRBJ2-3; 9 bases agree with TRBD2. The CDR3 consists of 15 residues. The germline gives CDR1 MDHEN, CDR2 SYDVKM. V shed 5 bases, J shed 1 base, and the junction held 4 bases outside the gene matches. In DNA, the CDR3 is TGTGCCAGCAGTATAATAGCGGGAGGCACAGATACGCAGTATTTT. Its translation is CASSIIAGGTDTQYF.

The V call is TRBV29-1, the J call TRBJ2-5, with D tentatively TRBD2 (5 bases). Germline V gene lookup returns CDR1 SQVTM and CDR2 ANQGSEA. The CDR3 length is 12 residues. Deletions cut 5 bases from V and 1 base from J, with 8 bases between. The DNA for the CDR3 is TGCAGCGTTATCGGGGTCCAAGAGACCCAGTACTTC. It codes for CSVIGVQETQYF. The entire variable domain, with the rest obtained from reference TRBV29-1 and TRBJ2-5, is as follows: SAVISQKPSRDICQRGTSLTIQCQVDSQVTMMFWYRQQPGQSLTLIATANQGSEATYESGFVIDKFPISRPNLTFSTLTVSNMSPEDSSIYLCSVIGVQETQYFGPGTRLLVL.

The chain couples TRBV28 to TRBJ1-2; 7 nucleotides align to TRBD1. J lost 7 bases, V lost 5 bases, and 7 bases had no gene match. This CDR3 is 13 amino acids long. Germline V gene sequence: CDR1 MDHEN, CDR2 SYDVKM. The CDR3 is CASSQSGGSGYTF. The CDR3 nucleotides are TGTGCCAGCAGTCAATCAGGGGGTAGTGGCTACACCTTC.

The CDR3 DNA follows: TGTGCCAGCAGTAAATCCGGGACAACCAACGTCCTGACTTTC. It yields the protein CASSKSGTTNVLTF. The gene calls are TRBV28 and TRBJ2-6, with D maybe TRBD1 (6 bases). This CDR3 is built from 14 residues. The germline V gene encodes CDR1 MDHEN and CDR2 SYDVKM. Trimming removed 5 bases from V and 8 bases from J, with 13 bases in between. The full variable domain, rest sourced from reference TRBV28 and TRBJ2-6, is DVKVTQSSRYLVKRTGEKVFLECVQDMDHENMFWYRQDPGLGLRLIYFSYDVKMKEKGDIPEGYSVSREKKERFSLILESASTNQTSMYLCASSKSGTTNVLTFGAGSRLTVL.

The chain employs TRBV2 and TRBJ2-1; D might be TRBD1 (5 bases). CDR3 length equals 12 residues. Trimming took off 6 bases at V and 8 bases at J, with 11 bases between the two ends. Per germline, CDR1 SNHLY and CDR2 FYNNEI. The CDR3 here is CASRPDSYEQFF. CDR3 nucleotide sequence: TGTGCCAGCAGACCAGACAGCTATGAGCAGTTCTTC.

The genes are TRBV4-1 and TRBJ1-4; D unclear. CDR1 is MGHRA, CDR2 YSYEKL, per germline. V was shortened by 1 base and J by 8 bases, with 8 bases between the two germline ends. This CDR3 is built from 13 residues. The CDR3 reads CASSQVVEEKLFF. The DNA for the CDR3 is TGCGCCAGCAGCCAAGTGGTAGAAGAAAAACTGTTTTTT.

V usage is TRBV5-1 and J usage is TRBJ2-2, with 12 bases lining up with TRBD1. Unmatched junction bases numbered 6, after V lost 4 bases and J lost 5 bases. CDR3 size: 16 residues. Per germline, CDR1 SGHRS and CDR2 YFSETQ. The CDR3 here is CASSPGTGGATGELFF. The CDR3 DNA sequence: TGCGCCAGCAGCCCGGGGACAGGGGGCGCTACCGGGGAGCTGTTTTTT.

The gene calls are TRBV29-1 and TRBJ2-6, with D hard to call. Germline CDR1 SQVTM, CDR2 ANQGSEA. The V and J ends lost 3 bases and 4 bases respectively, with 7 bases between them. CDR3 size: 13 residues. The CDR3 loop reads CSVETNGANVLTF. CDR3 sequence (DNA): TGCAGCGTTGAGACAAACGGGGCCAACGTCCTGACTTTC.

This chain connects TRBV28 to TRBJ1-2; D may be TRBD1 (6 bases). Germline CDR1 is MDHEN and CDR2 is SYDVKM. CDR3 length: 14 residues. V was clipped by 7 bases and J by 10 bases, with 22 bases between them. CDR3 sequence (DNA): TGTGCCAGCAATCCTGGGGGGGCAAACCGCCTCTACACCTTC. This translates into CASNPGGANRLYTF.

The table lists this clone with a count of one. The chain carries TRBV2 and TRBJ1-2; no clear D. Germline CDR1 reads SNHLY; CDR2 reads FYNNEI. V lost 5 bases and J 6 bases, leaving 7 bases between the germline ends. The CDR3 extends over 11 amino acids. DNA of the CDR3: TGTGCCAGCAGTTTTCAAGATGGCTACACCTTC. The encoded protein is CASSFQDGYTF.

This clone was detected a few times. The same CDR3 can be traced to other DNA sequences in this sample. This rearrangement joins TRBV2 to TRBJ2-2; D gene unclear. This CDR3 has 10 residues. V gave up 8 bases and J gave up 5 bases, with 3 bases separating them. The germline CDR1 and CDR2 sequences are SNHLY and FYNNEI. Written as DNA, the CDR3 is TGTGCCAGCCGGACCGGGGAGCTGTTTTTT. It codes for CASRTGELFF.

This chain uses TRBV6-5 with TRBJ2-5; D may correspond to TRBD1 or TRBD2 (5 bases each). This CDR3 is 14 amino acids long. V lost 9 bases, J lost 1 base, and 15 bases lay in between. Per the germline V gene, CDR1 is MNHEY and CDR2 is SVGAGI. The CDR3 loop reads CASNYGAAQETQYF. The CDR3 DNA sequence: TGTGCCAGTAACTACGGGGCCGCCCAAGAGACCCAGTACTTC.

The chain links TRBV27 to TRBJ2-6, with TRBD2 matching over 10 bases. Germline-derived CDR1 and CDR2 are MNHEY and SMNVEV (reference sequence). This CDR3 has 19 residues. Trimming at V came to 2 bases and at J to 0 bases, leaving 7 bases not matched to a gene. The CDR3 nucleotides are TGTGCCAGCAGTTTACGTAGCGGGAGGCCTCCCTCTGGGGCCAACGTCCTGACTTTC. It codes for CASSLRSGRPPSGANVLTF.